These T cell receptor beta chains were read from a single sample in a study of cytomegalovirus exposure and HLA in healthy donors. The data were produced by immunoSEQ multiplex PCR, yet TCRdb's version contains in-frame clones alone and is incomplete. The repertoire holds around 190,000 clones, with 60% to 80% as singletons. Specimen: PBMCs. These receptors all stem from a man in his sixties in good health and CMV-seronegative. Both conserved end residues are part of each CDR3. The D gene is left open where the match is weak. Not every row has a clone size; where given, it reads once, few, many or a size class.

clone size	CDR3 length	J gene	D gene	V gene	CDR3 DNA	CDR3 protein
.	13	TRBJ1-4	.	TRBV29-1	TGCAGCGTTCTGCGATCAACTAATGAAAAACTGTTTTTT	CSVLRSTNEKLFF
few	16	TRBJ1-6	.	TRBV5-6	TGTGCCAGCAGCTTGAGGGGGAGCTCCTATAATTCACCCCTCCACTTT	CASSLRGSSYNSPLHF
.	15	TRBJ2-7	.	TRBV5-4	TGTGCCAGCAGCTTGGATCCAGGGCCCTCCGACGAGCAGTACTTC	CASSLDPGPSDEQYF
.	13	TRBJ2-5	.	TRBV6-5	TGTGCCAGCAGAGGACAGCCTCAAGAGACCCAGTACTTC	CASRGQPQETQYF
few	14	TRBJ2-7	TRBD2	TRBV5-4	TGTGCCAGCAGCTATAGCGGGAGGGCCTACGAGCAGTACTTC	CASSYSGRAYEQYF
.	17	TRBJ2-3	TRBD2	TRBV9	TGTGCCAGCAGCGTAGATGTTAGCGGGGGGGCTTCAGATACGCAGTATTTT	CASSVDVSGGASDTQYF
.	15	TRBJ2-3	TRBD2	TRBV5-1	TGCGCCAGCAGCTTAAATCCGGGAGGGGCAGATACGCAGTATTTT	CASSLNPGGADTQYF
.	13	TRBJ2-7	TRBD1	TRBV5-4	TGTGCCAGCAGCCTCGACAGGGACTACGAGCAGTACTTC	CASSLDRDYEQYF
.	14	TRBJ1-2	.	TRBV28	TGTGCCAGCATCCGAGGCGGGGGCAACTATGGCTACACCTTC	CASIRGGGNYGYTF
.	15	TRBJ2-7	TRBD2	TRBV7-8	TGTGCCAGCAGCTTAAGCCTAGCGGGAGTCGGCGAGCAGTACTTC	CASSLSLAGVGEQYF
.	16	TRBJ2-2	TRBD2	TRBV10-3	TGTGCCATCGCGGGGCGGGGGACCGAGGCCTACGGGGAGCTGTTTTTT	CAIAGRGTEAYGELFF
.	15	TRBJ2-7	.	TRBV28	TGTGCCAGCAGTTCCCGCACGACAGGAGCCTACGAGCAGTACTTC	CASSSRTTGAYEQYF
.	16	TRBJ2-3	.	TRBV5-5	TGTGCCAGCAGCTTGGAGACTAGTGGTAGCACAGATACGCAGTATTTT	CASSLETSGSTDTQYF
.	16	TRBJ2-1	TRBD1	TRBV10-2	TGCGCCAGCGCTAGCGCCGGGACAGGGCGATTCGGTGAGCAGTTCTTC	CASASAGTGRFGEQFF
once	14	TRBJ1-2	.	TRBV6-6	TGTGCCAGCAGTTACTCGTCGTCACAGGGAGGCTACACCTTC	CASSYSSSQGGYTF
once	16	TRBJ2-7	TRBD1	TRBV9	TGTGCCAGCAGCCCAGTGGGTGGGCAGGGGGTTTACGAGCAGTACTTC	CASSPVGGQGVYEQYF
.	14	TRBJ2-1	.	TRBV6-5	TGTGCCAGCAGGATAGGGGGACCAAACAATGAGCAGTTCTTC	CASRIGGPNNEQFF
.	14	TRBJ1-2	.	TRBV9	TGTGCCAGCAGCGTAGAACAGGAACGCTATGGCTACACCTTC	CASSVEQERYGYTF
few	15	TRBJ1-2	.	TRBV6-4	TGTGCCAGCAGTGACTCGGGGGGGCCAGGGTATGGCTACACCTTC	CASSDSGGPGYGYTF
.	14	TRBJ1-2	.	TRBV10-3	TGTGCCATCAGTGATGAGGAAACCAACTATGGCTACACCTTC	CAISDEETNYGYTF
.	14	TRBJ2-7	.	TRBV9	TGTGCCAGCAGCGTAGCCCGGGAATCCTACGAGCAGTACTTC	CASSVARESYEQYF
few	13	TRBJ1-5	.	TRBV4-2	TGTGCCAGCAGCCAAGCCAGGCTTCAGCCCCAGCATTTT	CASSQARLQPQHF
.	16	TRBJ2-1	TRBD2	TRBV29-1	TGCAGCGCTAATGAGTTAGCGGGGGATCACTACAATGAGCAGTTCTTC	CSANELAGDHYNEQFF
.	12	TRBJ2-7	.	TRBV29-1	TGCAGCGTTCGGACTAATTATCTCGAGCAGTACTTC	CSVRTNYLEQYF
.	14	TRBJ2-3	TRBD1	TRBV10-3	TGTGCCATCAAAACACAGGGGGACTCAGATACGCAGTATTTT	CAIKTQGDSDTQYF
.	15	TRBJ2-1	TRBD1	TRBV6-6	TGTGCCAGCAGTTTTAGACAGGGGTCCTACAATGAGCAGTTCTTC	CASSFRQGSYNEQFF
.	18	TRBJ2-1	.	TRBV19	TGTGCCAGTAGTATAGATGGAGGGGCTAGCGCGATTTACAATGAGCAGTTCTTC	CASSIDGGASAIYNEQFF
once	11	TRBJ1-1	.	TRBV6-5	TGTGCCAGCAGTTCCAGGTTTGAAGCTTTCTTT	CASSSRFEAFF
.	14	TRBJ2-1	TRBD1	TRBV6-5	TGTGCCAGCAGCGGACAGGGGAGGAACAATGAGCAGTTCTTC	CASSGQGRNNEQFF
.	15	TRBJ2-3	.	TRBV7-6	TGTGCCAGCAGCTTAGTTGGCGGGGGCACAGATACGCAGTATTTT	CASSLVGGGTDTQYF
.	12	TRBJ1-1	TRBD1	TRBV2	TGTGCCAGCACACAGGGGAGGACCGAAGCTTTCTTT	CASTQGRTEAFF
.	14	TRBJ1-1	.	TRBV7-9	TGTGCCAGCAGCTTAGGCAGGGATCAATCTGAAGCTTTCTTT	CASSLGRDQSEAFF
.	16	TRBJ2-3	.	TRBV21-1	TGTGCCACCGACGACCTACATAGGACAGGAGCAGATACGCAGTATTTT	CATDDLHRTGADTQYF
.	15	TRBJ1-1	.	TRBV6-4	TGTGCCAGCAGTGACTCGGTGGGAGCGGTGGGCAGAGCTTTCTTT	CASSDSVGAVGRAFF
few	15	TRBJ1-1	TRBD1	TRBV4-1	TGCGCCAGCAGCCAAACGGACAGGGATCACACTGAAGCTTTCTTT	CASSQTDRDHTEAFF
.	18	TRBJ2-5	.	TRBV5-6	TGTGCCAGCAGCTTGGAGCTGTTGGGAGCGCAGTACCAAGAGACCCAGTACTTC	CASSLELLGAQYQETQYF